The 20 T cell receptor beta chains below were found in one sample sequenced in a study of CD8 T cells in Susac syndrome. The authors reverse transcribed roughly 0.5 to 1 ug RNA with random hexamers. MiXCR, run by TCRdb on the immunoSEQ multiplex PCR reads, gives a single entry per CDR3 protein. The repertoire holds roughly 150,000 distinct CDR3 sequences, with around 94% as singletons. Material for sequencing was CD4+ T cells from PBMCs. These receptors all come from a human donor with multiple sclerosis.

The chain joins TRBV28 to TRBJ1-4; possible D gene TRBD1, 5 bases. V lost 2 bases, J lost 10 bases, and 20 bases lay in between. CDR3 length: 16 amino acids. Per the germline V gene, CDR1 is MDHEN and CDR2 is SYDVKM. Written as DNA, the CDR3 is TGTGCCAGCAGTTTAACTGATTTGGAGGGGTCGGGAAAACTGTTTTTT. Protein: CASSLTDLEGSGKLFF.

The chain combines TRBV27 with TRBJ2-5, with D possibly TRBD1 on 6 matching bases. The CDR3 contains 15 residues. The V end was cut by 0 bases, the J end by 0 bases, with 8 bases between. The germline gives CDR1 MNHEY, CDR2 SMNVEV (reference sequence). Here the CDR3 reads CASSLSQGNQETQYF. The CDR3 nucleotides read TGTGCCAGCAGTTTATCCCAGGGGAACCAAGAGACCCAGTACTTC.

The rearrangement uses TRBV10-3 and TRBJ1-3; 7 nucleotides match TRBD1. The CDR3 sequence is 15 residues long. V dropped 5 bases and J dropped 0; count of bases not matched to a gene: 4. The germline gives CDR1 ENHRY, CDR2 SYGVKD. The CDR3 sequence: CAISTGTVSGNTIYF. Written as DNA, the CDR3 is TGTGCCATCAGTACGGGGACAGTCTCTGGAAACACCATATATTTT.

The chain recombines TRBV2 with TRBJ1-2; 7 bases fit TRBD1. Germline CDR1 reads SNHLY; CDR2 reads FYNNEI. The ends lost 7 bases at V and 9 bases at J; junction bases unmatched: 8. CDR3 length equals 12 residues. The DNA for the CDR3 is TGTGCCAGCAACGACAGGGATGGACGCTACACCTTC. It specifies CASNDRDGRYTF. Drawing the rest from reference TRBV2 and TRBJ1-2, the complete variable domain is EPEVTQTPSHQVTQMGQEVILRCVPISNHLYFYWYRQILGQKVEFLVSFYNNEISEKSEIFDDQFSVERPDGSNFTLKIRSTKLEDSAMYFCASNDRDGRYTFGSGTRLTVV.

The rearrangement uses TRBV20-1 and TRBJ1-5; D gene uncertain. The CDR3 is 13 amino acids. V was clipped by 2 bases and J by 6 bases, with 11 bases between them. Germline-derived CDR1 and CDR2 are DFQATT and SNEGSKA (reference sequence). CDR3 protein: CSARTGNSQPQHF. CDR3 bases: TGCAGTGCTAGAACGGGGAACAGTCAGCCCCAGCATTTT.

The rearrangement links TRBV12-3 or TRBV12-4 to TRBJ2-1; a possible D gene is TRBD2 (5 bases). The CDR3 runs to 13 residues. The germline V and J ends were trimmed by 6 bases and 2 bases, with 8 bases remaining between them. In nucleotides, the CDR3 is TGTGCCAGCAGACTAGGGACCTACAATGAGCAGTTCTTC. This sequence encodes CASRLGTYNEQFF.

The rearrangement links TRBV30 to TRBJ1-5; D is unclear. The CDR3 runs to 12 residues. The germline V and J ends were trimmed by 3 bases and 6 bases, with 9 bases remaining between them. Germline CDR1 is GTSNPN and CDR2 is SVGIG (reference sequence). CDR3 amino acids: CAWSPGGQPQHF. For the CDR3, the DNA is TGTGCCTGGAGCCCCGGCGGTCAGCCCCAGCATTTT. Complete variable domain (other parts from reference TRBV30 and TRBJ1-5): SQTIHQWPATLVQPVGSPLSLECTVEGTSNPNLYWYRQAAGRGLQLLFYSVGIGQISSEVPQNLSASRPQDRQFILSSKKLLLSDSGFYLCAWSPGGQPQHFGDGTRLSIL.

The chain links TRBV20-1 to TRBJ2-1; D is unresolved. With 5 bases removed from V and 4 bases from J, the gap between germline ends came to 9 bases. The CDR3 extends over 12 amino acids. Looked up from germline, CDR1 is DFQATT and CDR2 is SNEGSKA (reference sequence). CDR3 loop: CSADERYNEQFF. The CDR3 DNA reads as TGCAGTGCTGACGAGAGATACAATGAGCAGTTCTTC.

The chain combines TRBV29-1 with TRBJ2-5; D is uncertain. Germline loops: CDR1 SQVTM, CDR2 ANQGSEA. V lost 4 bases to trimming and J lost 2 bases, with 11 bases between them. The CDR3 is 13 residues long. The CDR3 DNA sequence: TGCAGCGTTGGGGCCCCAGGTCAAGAGACCCAGTACTTC. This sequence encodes CSVGAPGQETQYF. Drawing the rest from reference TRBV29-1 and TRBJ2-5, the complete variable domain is SAVISQKPSRDICQRGTSLTIQCQVDSQVTMMFWYRQQPGQSLTLIATANQGSEATYESGFVIDKFPISRPNLTFSTLTVSNMSPEDSSIYLCSVGAPGQETQYFGPGTRLLVL.

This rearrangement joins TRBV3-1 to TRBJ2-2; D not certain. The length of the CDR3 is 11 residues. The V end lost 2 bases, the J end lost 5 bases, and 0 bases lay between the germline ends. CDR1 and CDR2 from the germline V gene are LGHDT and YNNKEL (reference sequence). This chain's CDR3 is CASSQTGELFF. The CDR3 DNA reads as TGTGCCAGCAGCCAAACCGGGGAGCTGTTTTTT.

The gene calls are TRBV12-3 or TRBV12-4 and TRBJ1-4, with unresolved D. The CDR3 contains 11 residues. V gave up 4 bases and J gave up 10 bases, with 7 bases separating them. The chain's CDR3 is CASSYRGKLFF. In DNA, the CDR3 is TGTGCCAGCAGTTACCGGGGAAAACTGTTTTTT.

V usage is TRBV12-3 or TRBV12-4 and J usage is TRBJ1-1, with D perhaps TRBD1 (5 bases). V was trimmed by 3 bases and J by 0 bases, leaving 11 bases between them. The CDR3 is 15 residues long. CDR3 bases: TGTGCCAGCAGTTTGACAGCCATCATGAACACTGAAGCTTTCTTT. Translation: CASSLTAIMNTEAFF.

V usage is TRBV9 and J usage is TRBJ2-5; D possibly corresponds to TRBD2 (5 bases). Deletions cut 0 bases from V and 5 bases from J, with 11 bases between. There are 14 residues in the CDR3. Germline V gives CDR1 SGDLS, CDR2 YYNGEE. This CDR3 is CASSVAPDLETQYF. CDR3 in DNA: TGTGCCAGCAGCGTAGCTCCGGACTTGGAGACCCAGTACTTC.

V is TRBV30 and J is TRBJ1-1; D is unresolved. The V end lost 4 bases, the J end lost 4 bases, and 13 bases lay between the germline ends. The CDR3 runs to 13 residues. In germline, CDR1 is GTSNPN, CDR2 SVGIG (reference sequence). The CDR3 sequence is CAWTVPGGTEAFF. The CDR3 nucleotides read TGTGCCTGGACGGTCCCTGGAGGCACTGAAGCTTTCTTT.

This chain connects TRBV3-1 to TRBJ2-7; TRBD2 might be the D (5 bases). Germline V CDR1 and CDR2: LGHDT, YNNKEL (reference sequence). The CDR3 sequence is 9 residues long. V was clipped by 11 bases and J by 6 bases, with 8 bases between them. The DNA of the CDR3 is TGTGCCGGGGAGCCCGAGCAGTACTTC. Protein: CAGEPEQYF.

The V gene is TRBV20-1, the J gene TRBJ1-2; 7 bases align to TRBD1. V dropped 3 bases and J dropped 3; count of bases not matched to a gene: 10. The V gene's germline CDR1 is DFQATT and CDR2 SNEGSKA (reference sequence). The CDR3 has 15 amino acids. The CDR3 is CSARAPSTGYYGYTF. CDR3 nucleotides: TGCAGTGCTAGGGCCCCATCGACAGGGTACTATGGCTACACCTTC.

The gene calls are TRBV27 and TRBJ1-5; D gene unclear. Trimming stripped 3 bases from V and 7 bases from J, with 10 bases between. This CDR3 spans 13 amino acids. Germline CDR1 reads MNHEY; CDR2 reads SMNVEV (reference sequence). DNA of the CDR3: TGTGCCAGCAGTTTGTTCATAGGCCAGCCCCAGCATTTT. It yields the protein CASSLFIGQPQHF.

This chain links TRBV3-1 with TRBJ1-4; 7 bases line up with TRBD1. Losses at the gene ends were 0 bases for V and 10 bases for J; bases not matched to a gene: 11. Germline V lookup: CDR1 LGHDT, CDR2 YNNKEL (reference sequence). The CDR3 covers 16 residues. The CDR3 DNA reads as TGTGCCAGCAGCCAAGAGGACAGGCATGGACCTGGAAAACTGTTTTTT. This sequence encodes CASSQEDRHGPGKLFF.

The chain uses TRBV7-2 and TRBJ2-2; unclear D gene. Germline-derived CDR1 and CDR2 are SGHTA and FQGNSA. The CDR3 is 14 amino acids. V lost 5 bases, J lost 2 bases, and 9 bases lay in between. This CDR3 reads CASSPTANTGELFF. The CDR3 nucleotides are TGTGCCAGCAGCCCTACAGCTAACACCGGGGAGCTGTTTTTT.

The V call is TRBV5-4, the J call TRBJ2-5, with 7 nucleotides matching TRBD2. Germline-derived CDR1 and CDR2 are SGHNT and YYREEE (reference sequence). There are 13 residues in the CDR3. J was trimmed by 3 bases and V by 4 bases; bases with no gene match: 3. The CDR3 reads CASSIGLEETQYF. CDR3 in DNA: TGTGCCAGCAGCATCGGACTAGAAGAGACCCAGTACTTC. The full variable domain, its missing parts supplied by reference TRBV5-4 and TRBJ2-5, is ETGVTQSPTHLIKTRGQQVTLRCSSQSGHNTVSWYQQALGQGPQFIFQYYREEENGRGNFPPRFSGLQFPNYSSELNVNALELDDSALYLCASSIGLEETQYFGPGTRLLVL.